The TCR beta chain under discussion was sequenced for a study of blood T cell repertoires in COVID-19. Background on the study: The United States, Italy and Spain were the sources of the acute and convalescent COVID-19 samples. Sources were T cells, B-cell-depleted T cells, or PBMCs; the material itself was cDNA or gDNA.

How the authors handled the data: Quantification of nucleated cells was approximated via reference gene primer amplification. Repertoires were generated with immunoSEQ multiplex PCR, while TCRdb's copy carries only in-frame clones and drops some. V and J calls and clone size follow that table, whereas D and trimming were derived from the DNA. The table includes around 100,000 clones, about 86% detected once. This CDR3 is built from 19 residues. The germline V gene encodes CDR1 LGHDT and CDR2 YNNKEL (reference sequence). Unmatched junction bases numbered 19, after V lost 4 bases and J lost 7 bases. Sequenced material: peripheral blood. This sequence originates from a human donor in a cohort sampled during active COVID-19. This chain links TRBV3-1 (or the pseudogene TRBV3-2) with TRBJ2-1; 10 nucleotides line up with TRBD1. The CDR3 loop is CASSPGGLDRGRFKNEQFF. The CDR3 DNA reads TGTGCCAGCAGCCCGGGGGGCCTCGACAGGGGGCGATTTAAGAATGAGCAGTTCTTC.